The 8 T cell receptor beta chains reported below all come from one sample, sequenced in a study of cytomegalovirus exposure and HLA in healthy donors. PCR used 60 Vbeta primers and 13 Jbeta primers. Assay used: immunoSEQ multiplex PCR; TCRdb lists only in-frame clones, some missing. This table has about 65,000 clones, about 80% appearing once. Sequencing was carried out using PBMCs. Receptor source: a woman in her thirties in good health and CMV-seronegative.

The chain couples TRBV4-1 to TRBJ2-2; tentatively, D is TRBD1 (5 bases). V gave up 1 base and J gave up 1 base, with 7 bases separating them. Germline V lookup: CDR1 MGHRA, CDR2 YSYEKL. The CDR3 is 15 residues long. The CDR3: CASSQVRVNTGELFF. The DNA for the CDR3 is TGCGCCAGCAGCCAAGTCAGGGTGAACACCGGGGAGCTGTTTTTT.

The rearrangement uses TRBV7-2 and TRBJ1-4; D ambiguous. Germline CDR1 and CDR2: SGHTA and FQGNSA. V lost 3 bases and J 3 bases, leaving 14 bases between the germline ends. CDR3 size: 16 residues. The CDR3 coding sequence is TGTGCCAGCAGCTTTTACGCGTCCCGGGCTAATGAAAAACTGTTTTTT. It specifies CASSFYASRANEKLFF.

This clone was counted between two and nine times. The CDR3 loop is CASRYGGDVQHF. CDR3 in DNA: TGTGCCAGCAGGTATGGAGGGGATGTCCAGCATTTT. The rearrangement joins TRBV6-1 to TRBJ1-5, with D perhaps TRBD1 (5 bases). CDR3 size: 12 residues. Per germline, CDR1 MNHNS and CDR2 SASEGT. Trimming took 6 bases from V and 12 from J, leaving 15 bases between them.

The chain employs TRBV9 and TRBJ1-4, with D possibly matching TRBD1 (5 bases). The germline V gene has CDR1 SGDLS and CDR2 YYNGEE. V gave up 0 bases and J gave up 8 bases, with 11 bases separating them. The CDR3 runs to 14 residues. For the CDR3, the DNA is TGTGCCAGCAGCGTAGATCAGGGAAGGGAAAAACTGTTTTTT. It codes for CASSVDQGREKLFF.

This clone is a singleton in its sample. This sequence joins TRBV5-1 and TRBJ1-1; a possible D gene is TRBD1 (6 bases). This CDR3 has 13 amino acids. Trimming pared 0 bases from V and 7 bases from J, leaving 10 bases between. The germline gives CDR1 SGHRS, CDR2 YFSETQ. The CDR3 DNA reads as TGCGCCAGCAGCTTGGCGGACAGCCTTGAAGCTTTCTTT. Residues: CASSLADSLEAFF.

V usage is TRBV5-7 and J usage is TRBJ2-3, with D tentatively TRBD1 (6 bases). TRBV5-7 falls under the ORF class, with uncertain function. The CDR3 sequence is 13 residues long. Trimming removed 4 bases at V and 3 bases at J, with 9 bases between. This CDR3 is CASSVGQTDTQYF. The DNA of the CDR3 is TGTGCCAGCAGCGTCGGACAGACAGATACGCAGTATTTT.

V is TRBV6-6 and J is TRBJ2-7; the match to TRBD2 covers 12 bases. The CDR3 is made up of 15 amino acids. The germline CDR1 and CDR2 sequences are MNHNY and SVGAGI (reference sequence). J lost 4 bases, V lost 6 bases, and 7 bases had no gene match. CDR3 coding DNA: TGTGCCAGCAGGCCCTCGGGACTAGCGGGTTACGAGCAGTACTTC. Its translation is CASRPSGLAGYEQYF.

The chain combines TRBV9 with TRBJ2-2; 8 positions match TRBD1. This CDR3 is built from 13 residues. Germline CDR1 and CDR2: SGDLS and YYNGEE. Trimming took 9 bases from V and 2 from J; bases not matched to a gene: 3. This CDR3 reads CATGTGNTGELFF. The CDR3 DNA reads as TGTGCCACAGGGACAGGTAACACCGGGGAGCTGTTTTTT.